The T cell receptor beta chain described here comes from a study of T cells in Graves' hyperthyroidism and ophthalmopathy. General study findings and limits: Within blood appeared most thyroid clonotypes that had expanded above 0.001. Classification by a 13 V-J model distinguished ophthalmopathy from stable hyperthyroidism.

This clonotype was seen ten or more times. Antigen: not known. The CDR3 runs to 14 residues. V was pared by 4 bases and J by 3 bases, with 12 bases between. Germline CDR1 SGHVS, CDR2 FQNEAQ. Exclusion followed for patients with uncontrolled infection, other autoimmune disease, pregnancy or lactation. What was amplified from RNA transcripts were TCR beta CDR3 regions. The HTBI primer set drove a first-round RT-PCR of the TCR CDR3. TCRdb fed the multiplex PCR reads into MiXCR, producing one record per CDR3 protein. The sample yields 550,000 to 600,000 distinct CDR3 sequences, under 60% seen once. Specimen: peripheral blood or thyroid tissue (not recorded which). The sequence derives from an adult woman with Graves' disease, either hyperthyroidism or ophthalmopathy (not recorded which). The chain joins TRBV7-8 to TRBJ1-1; D may be TRBD1 (6 bases). The CDR3 DNA reads TGTGCCAGCAGCTCCGTAAGGGGGGACACTGAAGCTTTCTTT. This codes for CASSSVRGDTEAFF.